The T cell receptor beta chain described here comes from a study of early T cells in non-severe SARS-CoV-2 infection. The TCR library protocol attached unique molecular identifiers to the individual cDNA molecules. TCRdb re-derived calls from the 5' RACE reads in MiXCR, one entry per CDR3 protein. In the table there are some 88,000 distinct CDR3 sequences, around 17% of which are singletons. Per the germline V gene, CDR1 is LGHDT and CDR2 is YNNKEL (reference sequence). This CDR3 has 16 residues. V shed 1 base and J 5 bases; nucleotides not matched to a gene: 6. The chain couples TRBV3-1 to TRBJ2-3; 10 bases fit TRBD2. This clonotype originated in an adult who was a healthcare worker with PCR-confirmed SARS-CoV-2 infection or an uninfected control (not recorded which). The source material was whole blood, sampled at baseline. The CDR3 DNA is TGTGCCAGCAGCCAAGCAGCGGGAGGGCCAAGAGATACGCAGTATTTT. It is translated as CASSQAAGGPRDTQYF.